The next 25 T cell receptor beta chains were all read from a single sample in a study of T cell repertoires in cytomegalovirus infection (dated by TCRdb to about 2019). For sequencing, an Illumina HiSeq 1500 was employed. TCRdb's own reprocessing of the public reads used fastp at Q25 and MiXCR and kept productive beta chains. Every CDR3 protein is listed once, alongside the most common genes and DNA of its rows. The sample table holds around 550,000 distinct CDR3 sequences, of which 26% were seen once. Approximately 13% of the sample is held by the ten biggest clonotypes. The sample taken for sequencing was PBMCs. All receptors come from a human donor in good health (CMV status not recorded). Some clones in this sample may be carry-over from other donors' samples.

The CDR3: CSASRSGSDRVAQYF. The CDR3, as DNA: TGCAGTGCTAGCCGGAGTGGGTCGGACAGAGTCGCCCAGTACTTC. This chain uses TRBV20-1 with TRBJ2-5; D possibly corresponds to TRBD1 (6 bases). The length of the CDR3 is 15 residues. Trimming removed 3 bases at V and 9 bases at J, with 23 bases between. In germline, CDR1 is DFQATT, CDR2 SNEGSKA (reference sequence).

The chain has TRBV20-1 and TRBJ2-3, with 10 bases aligning to TRBD2. V was pared by 3 bases and J by 6 bases, with 9 bases of the junction left unmatched. CDR1 DFQATT and CDR2 SNEGSKA come from the germline V gene (reference sequence). The CDR3 has 15 residues. In nucleotides, the CDR3 is TGCAGTGCTAGCGTATCTAGCGGGAGTATGGATACGCAGTATTTT. Translation: CSASVSSGSMDTQYF.

Only a few counts were recorded for this clonotype. The rearrangement joins TRBV4-2 to TRBJ2-3; no reliable D call. The CDR3 covers 13 residues. Between the trimmed V and J ends, which lost 0 bases and 4 bases, there was a span of 5 bases. Germline V gene sequence: CDR1 LGHNA, CDR2 YNFKEQ. This CDR3 reads CASSQDQADTQYF. The CDR3 coding sequence is TGTGCCAGCAGCCAAGATCAGGCAGATACGCAGTATTTT.

This clonotype was picked up a small number of times. V and J are TRBV11-2 and TRBJ1-2; tentatively, D is TRBD1 (6 bases). The germline gives CDR1 SGHAT, CDR2 FQNNGV. The CDR3 covers 15 residues. The V end was cut by 0 bases, the J end by 0 bases, with 8 bases between. The CDR3 loop is CASSLEGAANYGYTF. In DNA form, the CDR3 reads TGTGCCAGCAGCTTAGAGGGGGCAGCTAACTATGGCTACACCTTC.

The chain is built from TRBV7-2 and TRBJ2-3; D unresolved. Trimming took 1 base from V and 3 from J, leaving 14 bases between them. The CDR3 runs 16 residues. The germline gives CDR1 SGHTA, CDR2 FQGNSA. This CDR3 is CASSLVIHIGTDTQYF. CDR3 coding DNA: TGTGCCAGCAGCTTAGTCATCCACATCGGGACAGATACGCAGTATTTT. The entire variable domain, with the rest obtained from reference TRBV7-2 and TRBJ2-3, is as follows: GAGVSQSPSNKVTEKGKDVELRCDPISGHTALYWYRQSLGQGLEFLIYFQGNSAPDKSGLPSDRFSAERTGGSVSTLTIQRTQQEDSAVYLCASSLVIHIGTDTQYFGPGTRLTVL.

The chain uses TRBV4-2 and TRBJ1-5, with 11 bases identical to TRBD1. V was clipped by 1 base and J by 4 bases; unmatched bases: 3. This CDR3 comprises 16 residues. Germline V gene sequence: CDR1 LGHNA, CDR2 YNFKEQ. DNA for the CDR3: TGTGCCAGCAGCCAAGGGACAGGGGGCGGAAATCAGCCCCAGCATTTT. It specifies CASSQGTGGGNQPQHF.

This clonotype was seen repeatedly, ten times or more. The chain has TRBV7-8 and TRBJ2-3; TRBD2 aligns across 11 bases. The CDR3 covers 16 residues. Germline V gene lookup returns CDR1 SGHVS and CDR2 FQNEAQ. V lost 5 bases, J lost 0 bases, and 4 bases stayed unmatched. The CDR3 region is CASSLWTSGSTDTQYF. The CDR3 coding sequence is TGTGCCAGCAGCCTCTGGACTAGCGGGAGCACAGATACGCAGTATTTT.

This sequence joins TRBV7-2 and TRBJ2-2; 9 nucleotides align to TRBD2. CDR1 is SGHTA, CDR2 FQGNSA, per germline. The CDR3 covers 16 residues. With 0 bases clipped from V and 4 bases from J, the junction kept 3 bases outside the gene matches. The CDR3 nucleotides read TGTGCCAGCAGCTTAGCTAGCGGGAGTGCCACCGGGGAGCTGTTTTTT. Encoded protein: CASSLASGSATGELFF.

In its sample, this clonotype was seen a few times. V and J are TRBV7-2 and TRBJ2-7, with D perhaps matching TRBD2 (6 bases). The V and J ends lost 6 bases and 2 bases respectively, with 26 bases between them. This CDR3 has 18 amino acids. The germline V gene encodes CDR1 SGHTA and CDR2 FQGNSA. The CDR3 coding sequence is TGTGCCAGCAGTCCCCAGTCCCGGGACTCGCCTAGAACCTACGAGCAGTACTTC. Its protein product is CASSPQSRDSPRTYEQYF.

Ten or more counts support this clonotype. This chain uses TRBV7-2 with TRBJ2-1; 8 nucleotides agree with TRBD2. The CDR3 loop spans 17 amino acids. The V gene's germline CDR1 is SGHTA and CDR2 FQGNSA. The J segment lost 7 bases and the V segment lost 2 bases, leaving 13 bases of the junction unmatched. CDR3 bases: TGTGCCAGCAGCTTATGGGCCTCAGCGGGAGAAGGGAATGAGCAGTTCTTC. It codes for CASSLWASAGEGNEQFF.

This clonotype was seen ten or more times. V gene TRBV6-1 combines with J gene TRBJ2-1; TRBD2 aligns across 11 bases. V trimming: 6 bases; J trimming: 8 bases; junction bases outside the gene matches: 12. The CDR3 runs to 16 residues. CDR1 is MNHNS, CDR2 SASEGT, per germline. Here the CDR3 DNA reads TGTGCCAGCAGGGGCTTTAGCGGGAGGGCCTTCGATGAGCAGTTCTTC. This sequence encodes CASRGFSGRAFDEQFF.

This clonotype has a handful of counts. The gene calls are TRBV11-1 and TRBJ2-5; TRBD1 matches at 7 bases. The CDR3 is 14 residues long. Trimming cost V 6 bases and J 5 bases; bases outside gene matches: 9. The V gene's germline CDR1 is SGHAT and CDR2 FQDESV (reference sequence). The CDR3 DNA sequence: TGTGCCAGCAGTTCAAGGAAACAGGGGGAGACCCAGTACTTC. Protein sequence: CASSSRKQGETQYF.

This clonotype was seen a single time. This chain connects TRBV6-1 to TRBJ2-7; 12 bases line up with TRBD1. The V gene's germline CDR1 is MNHNS and CDR2 SASEGT. CDR3 length: 17 amino acids. V was clipped by 2 bases and J by 3 bases; unmatched bases: 8. CDR3 sequence (DNA): TGTGCCAGCAGTGAAACAAGGGACAGGGGGCGCGACTACGAGCAGTACTTC. Translated: CASSETRDRGRDYEQYF.

The gene calls are TRBV5-1 and TRBJ2-7; 7 bases are a match to TRBD1. The CDR3 consists of 14 residues. Losses at the gene ends were 2 bases for V and 6 bases for J; bases not matched to a gene: 8. Germline-derived CDR1 and CDR2 are SGHRS and YFSETQ. CDR3: CASSFRTGPGEQYF. DNA of the CDR3: TGCGCCAGCAGCTTCAGGACAGGTCCGGGCGAGCAGTACTTC.

The chain is built from TRBV12-3 or TRBV12-4 and TRBJ2-3, with a possible D match to TRBD2 (7 bases). This CDR3 is built from 15 residues. The V end was cut by 3 bases, the J end by 3 bases, with 13 bases between. CDR3 amino acids: CASSFQGRGTDTQYF. In DNA form, the CDR3 reads TGTGCCAGCAGTTTTCAGGGGAGGGGGACAGATACGCAGTATTTT.

Comments on this clonotype: A read error may explain this, as a much larger clone is one base away. The genes are TRBV12-3 or TRBV12-4 and TRBJ1-3, with a weak D call TRBD1 (5 bases). This CDR3 contains 16 residues. CDR3 protein: CASSPSYRTSGNAIYF. CDR3 sequence (DNA): TGTGCCAGCAGTCCATCATACAGGACCTCTGGAAACGCCATATATTTT.

In its sample, this clonotype was seen a few times. The chain carries TRBV7-9 and TRBJ2-2; the match to TRBD1 covers 7 bases. The V and J ends lost 5 bases and 6 bases, in that order; junction bases with no gene match: 9. CDR3 length equals 15 residues. CDR1 and CDR2 from the germline V gene are SEHNR and FQNEAQ (reference sequence). CDR3 sequence reads: CASSRTTGSSGELFF. The DNA for the CDR3 is TGTGCCAGCAGCCGGACGACAGGGAGTTCCGGGGAGCTGTTTTTT.

The V gene is TRBV6-5, the J gene TRBJ2-3, with no clear D. The V gene lost 9 bases and the J gene lost 0 bases, with 10 bases spanning the gap. The CDR3 has 13 residues. Germline CDR1 reads MNHEY; CDR2 reads SVGAGI. DNA for the CDR3: TGTGCCAGTTGGCAGCCCAGCACAGATACGCAGTATTTT. Translated, it gives CASWQPSTDTQYF.

The gene calls are TRBV6-1 and TRBJ1-4; D is perhaps TRBD1 (5 bases). V lost 6 bases to trimming and J lost 0 bases, with 11 bases between them. Germline assignment: CDR1 MNHNS and CDR2 SASEGT. The CDR3 is made up of 15 amino acids. This CDR3 reads CASSLGHATNEKLFF. As DNA, the CDR3 is TGTGCCAGCAGCCTCGGACACGCAACTAATGAAAAACTGTTTTTT.

This sequence joins TRBV20-1 and TRBJ2-7, with D hard to call. CDR1 and CDR2 (germline): DFQATT, SNEGSKA (reference sequence). This CDR3 is built from 13 residues. V was cut by 0 bases and J by 2 bases, with 8 bases left in between. CDR3 in amino acids: CSAREYRAYEQYF. The CDR3 DNA is TGCAGTGCTAGAGAATACAGAGCCTACGAGCAGTACTTC.

The chain links TRBV6-2 or TRBV6-3 to TRBJ2-5; a weak D match, TRBD2 (7 bases). V was trimmed by 0 bases and J by 9 bases, leaving 20 bases between them. The germline V gene has CDR1 MNHEY and CDR2 SVGEGT. CDR3 length: 16 amino acids. As DNA, the CDR3 is TGTGCCAGCAGTTACTCGGGGGGGGCGACTGTAGGCTCCCAGTACTTC. The encoded protein is CASSYSGGATVGSQYF.

This clonotype has just a few counts. The J gene is TRBJ2-2, the V gene TRBV24-1; no clear D gene. The CDR3 runs 12 residues. V dropped 6 bases and J dropped 3 bases, with 4 bases sitting between them. Germline values: CDR1 KGHDR, CDR2 SFDVKD. CDR3 region: CATSTHTGELFF. As DNA, the CDR3 is TGTGCCACCAGTACCCACACCGGGGAGCTGTTTTTT.

The chain carries TRBV12-3 or TRBV12-4 and TRBJ1-5; D is possibly TRBD1 (5 bases). This CDR3 has 15 residues. The V end was cut by 1 base, the J end by 6 bases, with 13 bases between. The CDR3 is CASSLGRRGFQPQHF. The CDR3 DNA is TGTGCCAGCAGTTTAGGGAGGAGGGGTTTTCAGCCCCAGCATTTT.

The chain links TRBV24-1 to TRBJ1-3; the D gene is possibly TRBD1 (5 bases). Germline lookup yields CDR1 KGHDR and CDR2 SFDVKD. Trimming removed 3 bases from V and 0 bases from J, with 8 bases in between. The CDR3 consists of 15 residues. CDR3 DNA: TGTGCCACCAGTGATCAGGGCTACTCTGGAAACACCATATATTTT. As protein: CATSDQGYSGNTIYF.

Turning to this clonotype: This could be a read error, since a much larger clone is one nucleotide away. The V gene is TRBV7-2, the J gene TRBJ1-4; tentatively, D is TRBD1 (5 bases). Germline V gives CDR1 SGHTA, CDR2 FQGNSA. This CDR3 region has 15 residues. V lost 5 bases and J lost 8, with 18 bases in between. CDR3: CASSPTDRLKEKLFF. CDR3 DNA sequence: TGTGCCAGCAGCCCGACCGACAGACTTAAAGAAAAACTGTTTTTT.